The sequence of this TCR beta chain was determined in a study of shared clonotypes between healthy human individuals. The study, taken as a whole, reports: Clonotypes shared by all four donors outscored non-shared clonotypes in generation probability.

Every one of the donors was a Caucasian adult that lived in Nashville, Tennessee. The CDR3 consists of 17 residues. J was trimmed by 2 bases and V by 0 bases; bases with no gene match: 10. Germline loops: CDR1 SGDLS, CDR2 YYNGEE. Here immunoSEQ multiplex PCR was the method, and the copy in TCRdb shows in-frame clones only, minus some. This sample has 500,000 to 550,000 clones, with about 96% found just once. On this clone: Its target is not known.

The clonotype was recovered from a woman aged 30 to 39 in good health. The sequencing sample was made of naive CD4+ T cells sorted from blood. As for subset: CD45RA+ positively selected. The chain carries TRBV9 and TRBJ2-7; 8 bases fit TRBD2. For the CDR3, the DNA is TGTGCCAGCAGCGTAGGAACAGGGACTAGGGTACCCTACGAGCAGTACTTC. Its protein is CASSVGTGTRVPYEQYF.